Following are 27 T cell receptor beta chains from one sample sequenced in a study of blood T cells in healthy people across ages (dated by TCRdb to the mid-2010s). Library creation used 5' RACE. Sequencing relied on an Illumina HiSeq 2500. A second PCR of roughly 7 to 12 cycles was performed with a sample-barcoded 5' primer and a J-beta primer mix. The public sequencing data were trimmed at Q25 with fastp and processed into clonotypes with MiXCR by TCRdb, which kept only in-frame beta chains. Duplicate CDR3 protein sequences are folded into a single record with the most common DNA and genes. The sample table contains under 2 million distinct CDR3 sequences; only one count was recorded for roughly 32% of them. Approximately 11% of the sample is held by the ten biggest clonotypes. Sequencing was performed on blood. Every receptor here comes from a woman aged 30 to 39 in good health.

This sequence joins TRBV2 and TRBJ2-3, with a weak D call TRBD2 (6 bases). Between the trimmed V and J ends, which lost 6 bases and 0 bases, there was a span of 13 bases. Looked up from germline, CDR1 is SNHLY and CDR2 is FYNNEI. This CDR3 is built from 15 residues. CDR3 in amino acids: CASRRGPRSTDTQYF. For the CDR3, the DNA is TGTGCCAGCAGGCGGGGCCCGCGAAGCACAGATACGCAGTATTTT.

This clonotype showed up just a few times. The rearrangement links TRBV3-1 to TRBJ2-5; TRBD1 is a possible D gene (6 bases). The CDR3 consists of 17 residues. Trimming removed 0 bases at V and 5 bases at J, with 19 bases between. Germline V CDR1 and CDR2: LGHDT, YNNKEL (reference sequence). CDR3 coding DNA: TGTGCCAGCAGCCAAGATGTTGTAACAGGGCTGAGGGAGACCCAGTACTTC. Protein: CASSQDVVTGLRETQYF.

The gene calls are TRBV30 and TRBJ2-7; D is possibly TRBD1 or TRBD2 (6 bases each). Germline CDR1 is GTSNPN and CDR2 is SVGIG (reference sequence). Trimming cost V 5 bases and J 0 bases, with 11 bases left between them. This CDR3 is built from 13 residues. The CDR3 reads CAWGGLPSYEQYF. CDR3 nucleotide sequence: TGTGCCTGGGGGGGGCTACCCTCCTACGAGCAGTACTTC.

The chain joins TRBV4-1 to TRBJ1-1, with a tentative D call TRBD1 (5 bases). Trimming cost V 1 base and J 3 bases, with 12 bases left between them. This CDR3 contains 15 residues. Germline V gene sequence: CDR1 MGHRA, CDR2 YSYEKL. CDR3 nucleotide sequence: TGCGCCAGCAGCCAAGCGACAGAAGGGGACACTGAAGCTTTCTTT. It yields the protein CASSQATEGDTEAFF.

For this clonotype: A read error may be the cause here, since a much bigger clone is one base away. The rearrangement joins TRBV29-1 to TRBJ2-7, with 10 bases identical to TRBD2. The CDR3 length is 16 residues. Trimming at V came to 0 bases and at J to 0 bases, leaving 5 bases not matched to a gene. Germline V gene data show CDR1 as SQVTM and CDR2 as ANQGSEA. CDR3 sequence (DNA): TGCAGCGTTGAAGATCACGCTAGCGGGAGCTCCTACGAGCAGTACTTC. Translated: CSVEDHASGSSYEQYF.

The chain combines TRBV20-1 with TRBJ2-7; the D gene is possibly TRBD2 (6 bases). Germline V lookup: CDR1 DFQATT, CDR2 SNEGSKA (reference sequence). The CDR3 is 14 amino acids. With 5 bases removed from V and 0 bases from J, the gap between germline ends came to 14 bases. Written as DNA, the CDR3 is TGCAGTGCTGCGGAGCGGGTTAGCTCCTACGAGCAGTACTTC. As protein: CSAAERVSSYEQYF.

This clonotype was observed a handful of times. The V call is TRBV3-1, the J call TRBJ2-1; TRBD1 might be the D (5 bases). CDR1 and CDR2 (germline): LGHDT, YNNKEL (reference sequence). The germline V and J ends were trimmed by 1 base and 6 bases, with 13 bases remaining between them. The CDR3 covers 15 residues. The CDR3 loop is CASSQVPRGINEQFF. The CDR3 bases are TGTGCCAGCAGCCAAGTACCTAGGGGAATCAATGAGCAGTTCTTC.

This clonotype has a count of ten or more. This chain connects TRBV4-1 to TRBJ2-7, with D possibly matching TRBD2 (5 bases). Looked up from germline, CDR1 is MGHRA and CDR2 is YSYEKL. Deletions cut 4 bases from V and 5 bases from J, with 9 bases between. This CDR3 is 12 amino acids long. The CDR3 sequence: CASSRRRDEQYF. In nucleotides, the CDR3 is TGCGCCAGCAGCCGAAGGCGGGACGAGCAGTACTTC.

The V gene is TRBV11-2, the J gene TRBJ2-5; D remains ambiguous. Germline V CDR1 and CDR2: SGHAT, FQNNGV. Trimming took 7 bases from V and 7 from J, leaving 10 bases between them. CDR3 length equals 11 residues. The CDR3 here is CASIQGPTQYF. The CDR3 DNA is TGTGCCAGCATACAAGGTCCGACCCAGTACTTC.

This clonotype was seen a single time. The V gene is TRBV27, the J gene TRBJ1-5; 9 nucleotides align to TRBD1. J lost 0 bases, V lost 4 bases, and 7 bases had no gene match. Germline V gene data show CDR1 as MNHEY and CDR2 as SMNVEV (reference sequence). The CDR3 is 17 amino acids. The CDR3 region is CASSSFGTGHSNQPQHF. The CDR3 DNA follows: TGTGCCAGCAGTTCCTTTGGGACAGGGCATAGCAATCAGCCCCAGCATTTT.

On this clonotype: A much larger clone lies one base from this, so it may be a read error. The CDR3 spells CANSQISPGTGLFF. CDR3 DNA sequence: TGTGCCAACAGCCAGATTTCCCCCGGGACAGGGCTGTTCTTC. The chain has TRBV11-2 and TRBJ2-1; TRBD1 matches at 9 bases. Looked up from germline, CDR1 is SGHAT and CDR2 is FQNNGV. The CDR3 consists of 14 residues.

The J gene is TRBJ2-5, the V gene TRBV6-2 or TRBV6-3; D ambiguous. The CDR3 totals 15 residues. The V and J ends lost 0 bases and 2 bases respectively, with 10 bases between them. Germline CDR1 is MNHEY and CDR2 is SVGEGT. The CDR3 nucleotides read TGTGCCAGCAGTTACTCGGGGTGTAATCAAGAGACCCAGTACTTC. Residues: CASSYSGCNQETQYF.

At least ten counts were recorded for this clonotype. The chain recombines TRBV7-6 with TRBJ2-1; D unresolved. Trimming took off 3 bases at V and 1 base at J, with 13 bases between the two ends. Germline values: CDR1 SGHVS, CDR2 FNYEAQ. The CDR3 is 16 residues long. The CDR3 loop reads CASSLVVQYSYNEQFF. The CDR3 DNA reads TGTGCCAGCAGCTTGGTGGTACAGTATTCCTACAATGAGCAGTTCTTC. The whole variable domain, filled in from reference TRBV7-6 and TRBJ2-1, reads GAGVSQSPRYKVTKRGQDVALRCDPISGHVSLYWYRQALGQGPEFLTYFNYEAQQDKSGLPNDRFSAERPEGSISTLTIQRTEQRDSAMYRCASSLVVQYSYNEQFFGPGTRLTVL.

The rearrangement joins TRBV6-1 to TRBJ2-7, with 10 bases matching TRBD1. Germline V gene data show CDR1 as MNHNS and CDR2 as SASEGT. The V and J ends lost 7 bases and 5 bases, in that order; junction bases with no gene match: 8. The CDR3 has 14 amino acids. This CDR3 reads CASTGVDRGHEQYF. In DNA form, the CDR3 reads TGTGCCAGCACCGGAGTCGACAGGGGGCACGAGCAGTACTTC.

The chain's CDR3 is CASSVSPTSLADTQYF. DNA of the CDR3: TGTGCCAGCAGCGTAAGTCCTACATCATTGGCAGATACGCAGTATTTT. The rearrangement links TRBV9 to TRBJ2-3; no reliable D call. CDR1 and CDR2 (germline): SGDLS, YYNGEE. Trimming pared 1 base from V and 4 bases from J, leaving 16 bases between. There are 16 residues in the CDR3. Based on the CDR3 plus reference TRBV9 and TRBJ2-3, the full variable domain is DSGVTQTPKHLITATGQRVTLRCSPRSGDLSVYWYQQSLDQGLQFLIQYYNGEERAKGNILERFSAQQFPDLHSELNLSSLELGDSALYFCASSVSPTSLADTQYFGPGTRLTVL.

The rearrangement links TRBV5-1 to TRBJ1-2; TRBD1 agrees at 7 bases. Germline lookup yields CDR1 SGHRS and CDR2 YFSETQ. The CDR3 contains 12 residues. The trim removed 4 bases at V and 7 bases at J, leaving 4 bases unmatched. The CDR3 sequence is CASSTGEGGYTF. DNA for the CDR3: TGCGCCAGCAGCACAGGGGAAGGTGGCTACACCTTC.

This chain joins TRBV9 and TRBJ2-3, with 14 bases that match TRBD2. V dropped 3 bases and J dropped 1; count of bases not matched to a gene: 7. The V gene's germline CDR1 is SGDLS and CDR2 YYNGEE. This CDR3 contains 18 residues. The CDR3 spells CASSALRLAGGGTDTQYF. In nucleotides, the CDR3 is TGTGCCAGCAGCGCCCTCAGACTAGCGGGAGGGGGCACAGATACGCAGTATTTT.

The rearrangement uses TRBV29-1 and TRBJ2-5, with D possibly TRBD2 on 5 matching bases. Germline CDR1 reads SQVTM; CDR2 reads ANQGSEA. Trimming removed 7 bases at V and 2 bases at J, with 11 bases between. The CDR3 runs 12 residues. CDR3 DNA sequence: TGCAGCGCTGCGGACTCACAAGAGACCCAGTACTTC. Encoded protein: CSAADSQETQYF. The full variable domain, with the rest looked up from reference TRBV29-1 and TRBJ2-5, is SAVISQKPSRDICQRGTSLTIQCQVDSQVTMMFWYRQQPGQSLTLIATANQGSEATYESGFVIDKFPISRPNLTFSTLTVSNMSPEDSSIYLCSAADSQETQYFGPGTRLLVL.

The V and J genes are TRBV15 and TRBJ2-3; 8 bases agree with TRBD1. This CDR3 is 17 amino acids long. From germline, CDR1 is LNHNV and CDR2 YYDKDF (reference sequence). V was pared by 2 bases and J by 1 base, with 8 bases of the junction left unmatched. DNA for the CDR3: TGTGCCACCAGCAGACCATTGGACAGGGAGGGCACAGATACGCAGTATTTT. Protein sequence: CATSRPLDREGTDTQYF.

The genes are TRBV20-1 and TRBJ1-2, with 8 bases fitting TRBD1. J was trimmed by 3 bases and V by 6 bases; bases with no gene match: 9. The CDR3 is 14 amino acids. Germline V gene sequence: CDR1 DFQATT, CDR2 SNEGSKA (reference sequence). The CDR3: CSALKTGDYYGYTF. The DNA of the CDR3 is TGCAGTGCATTAAAGACAGGGGATTACTATGGCTACACCTTC.

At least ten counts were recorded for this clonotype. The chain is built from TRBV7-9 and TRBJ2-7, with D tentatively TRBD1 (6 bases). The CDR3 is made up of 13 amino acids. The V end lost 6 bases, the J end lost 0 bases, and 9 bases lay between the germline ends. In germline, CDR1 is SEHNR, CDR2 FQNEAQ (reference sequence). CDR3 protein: CASRPGHSYEQYF. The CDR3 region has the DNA TGTGCCAGCAGGCCGGGACACTCCTACGAGCAGTACTTC.

CDR3 in amino acids: CASSQEPHGPNTGELFF. The DNA of the CDR3 is TGCGCCAGCAGCCAAGAACCACACGGCCCTAACACCGGGGAGCTGTTTTTT. The chain employs TRBV4-1 and TRBJ2-2; D is undetermined. The V gene lost 0 bases and the J gene lost 2 bases, with 13 bases spanning the gap. The CDR3 loop spans 17 amino acids. Germline V gives CDR1 MGHRA, CDR2 YSYEKL.

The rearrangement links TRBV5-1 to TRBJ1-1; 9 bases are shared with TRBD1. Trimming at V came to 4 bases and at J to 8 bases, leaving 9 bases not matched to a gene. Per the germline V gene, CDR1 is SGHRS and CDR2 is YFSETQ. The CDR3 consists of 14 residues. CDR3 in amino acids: CASSQGQGRGEAFF. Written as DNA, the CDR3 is TGCGCCAGCAGCCAGGGACAGGGAAGGGGAGAAGCTTTCTTT.

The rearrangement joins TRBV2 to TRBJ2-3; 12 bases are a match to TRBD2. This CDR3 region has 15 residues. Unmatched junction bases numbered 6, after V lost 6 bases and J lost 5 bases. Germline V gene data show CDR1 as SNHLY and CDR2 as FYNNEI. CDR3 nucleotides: TGTGCCAGCAGACTTCTAGCGGGAGGGGAAGATACGCAGTATTTT. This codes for CASRLLAGGEDTQYF. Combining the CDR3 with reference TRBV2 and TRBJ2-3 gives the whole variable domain EPEVTQTPSHQVTQMGQEVILRCVPISNHLYFYWYRQILGQKVEFLVSFYNNEISEKSEIFDDQFSVERPDGSNFTLKIRSTKLEDSAMYFCASRLLAGGEDTQYFGPGTRLTVL.

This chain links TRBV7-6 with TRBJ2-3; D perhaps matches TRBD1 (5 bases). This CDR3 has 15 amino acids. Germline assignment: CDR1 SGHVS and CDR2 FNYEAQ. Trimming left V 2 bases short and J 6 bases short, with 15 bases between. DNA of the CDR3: TGTGCCAGCAGCTTAATGGTACAGGAGACGGATACGCAGTATTTT. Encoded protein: CASSLMVQETDTQYF.

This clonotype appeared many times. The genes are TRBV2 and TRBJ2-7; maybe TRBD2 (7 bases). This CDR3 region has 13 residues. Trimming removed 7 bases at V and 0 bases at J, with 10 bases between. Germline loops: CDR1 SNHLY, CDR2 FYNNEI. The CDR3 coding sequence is TGTGCCAGCAAGGGGGGGAGCTCCTACGAGCAGTACTTC. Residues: CASKGGSSYEQYF. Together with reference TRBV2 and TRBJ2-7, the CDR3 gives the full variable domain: EPEVTQTPSHQVTQMGQEVILRCVPISNHLYFYWYRQILGQKVEFLVSFYNNEISEKSEIFDDQFSVERPDGSNFTLKIRSTKLEDSAMYFCASKGGSSYEQYFGPGTRLTVT.

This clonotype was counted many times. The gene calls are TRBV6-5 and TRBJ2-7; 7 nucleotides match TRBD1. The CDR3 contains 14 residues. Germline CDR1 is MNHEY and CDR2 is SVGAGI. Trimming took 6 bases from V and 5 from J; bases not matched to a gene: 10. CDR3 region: CASRPKTGTNEQYF. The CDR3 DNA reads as TGTGCCAGCAGACCCAAGACAGGGACCAACGAGCAGTACTTC.